This T cell receptor (beta chain) was observed in a study of TIL therapy for anti-PD-1-resistant metastatic lung cancer. At the level of the study: Half of patients were current or former smokers.

The immunoSEQ assay was v3. Survey-level samples got 1.5 million to 2.5 million read pairs; deep-level samples got about 4.5-6.5 million. TCRdb keeps only in-frame clones here, not all; method: immunoSEQ multiplex PCR. Here the sample spans about 95,000 clones, around 71% being singletons. Germline loops: CDR1 SGHTA, CDR2 FQGTGA. The CDR3 has 15 residues. The V gene end was trimmed by 1 base and the J gene end by 4 bases; junction bases not matched to a gene: 6. The time point here: pre-treatment sample, taken before nivolumab and TIL therapy. The tumor samples were excised metastases, mostly pleural nodules or supraclavicular lymph nodes. Stage 4 NSCLC adults joined between late 2017 and 2020.

Specimen: tumor tissue, collected at baseline. The TCR originated in a person between 25 and 79 years old with non-small cell lung cancer. The chain links TRBV7-3 to TRBJ2-5, with 7 nucleotides matching TRBD2. This chain's CDR3 is CASSLNPSGGETQYF. In DNA, the CDR3 is TGTGCCAGCAGCTTAAACCCTAGCGGCGGAGAGACCCAGTACTTC.